The sequence of this T cell receptor beta chain was determined in a study of blood T cell repertoires in COVID-19. On the study more broadly: The analysed material was cDNA or gDNA that came from T cells, B-cell-depleted T cells, or PBMCs.

No more than 2 weeks before study entry, exposed participants had met a case of COVID-19. This clone was counted a single time. Germline loops: CDR1 SGHTA, CDR2 FQGTGA. The CDR3 has 13 amino acids. The V end was cut by 2 bases, the J end by 5 bases, with 8 bases between. Authors' data handling: Quantification of nucleated cells was approximated via reference gene primer amplification. Assay: immunoSEQ multiplex PCR; the TCRdb copy retains only in-frame clones and omits some. V and J calls and clone size come straight from that table; D and trimming were deduced from the DNA. The sample holds about 220,000 clones, roughly 89% seen once.

Sequencing used PBMCs or T cells enriched from blood (not recorded which). This receptor was obtained from a man between 25 and 39 years old who had been exposed to COVID-19. J is TRBJ2-3 and V is TRBV7-3; a possible D gene is TRBD2 (5 bases). CDR3 coding DNA: TGTGCCAGCAGCTTAGAGGGCATAGATACGCAGTATTTT. Translated: CASSLEGIDTQYF.